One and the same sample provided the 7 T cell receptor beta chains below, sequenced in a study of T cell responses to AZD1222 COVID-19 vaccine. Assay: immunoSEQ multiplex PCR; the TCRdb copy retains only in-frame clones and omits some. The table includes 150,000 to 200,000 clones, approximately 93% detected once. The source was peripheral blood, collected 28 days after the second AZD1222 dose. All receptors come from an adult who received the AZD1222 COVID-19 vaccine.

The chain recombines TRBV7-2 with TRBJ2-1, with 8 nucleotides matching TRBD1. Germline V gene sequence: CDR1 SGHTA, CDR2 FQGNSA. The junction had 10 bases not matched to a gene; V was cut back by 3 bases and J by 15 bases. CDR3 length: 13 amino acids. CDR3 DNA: TGTGCCAGCAGCTTGGGACAGGACCTTCGTTCGTTCTTC. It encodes CASSLGQDLRSFF.

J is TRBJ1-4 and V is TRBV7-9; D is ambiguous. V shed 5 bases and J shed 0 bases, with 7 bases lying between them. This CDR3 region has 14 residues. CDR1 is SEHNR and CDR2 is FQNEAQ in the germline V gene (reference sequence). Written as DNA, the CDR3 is TGTGCCAGCAGCCGAGACACAACTAATGAAAAACTGTTTTTT. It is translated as CASSRDTTNEKLFF.

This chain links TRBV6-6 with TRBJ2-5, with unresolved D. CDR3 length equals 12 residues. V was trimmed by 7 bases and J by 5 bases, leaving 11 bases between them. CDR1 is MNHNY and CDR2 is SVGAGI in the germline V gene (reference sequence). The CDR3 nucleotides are TGTGCCAGCACCACACTAACGGAGACCCAGTACTTC. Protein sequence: CASTTLTETQYF.

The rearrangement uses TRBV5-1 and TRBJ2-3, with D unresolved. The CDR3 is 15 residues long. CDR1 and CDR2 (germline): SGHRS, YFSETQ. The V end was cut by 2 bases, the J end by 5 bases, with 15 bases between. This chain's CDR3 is CASSFGLVLKDTQYF. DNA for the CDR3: TGCGCCAGCAGCTTCGGTCTAGTCCTGAAAGATACGCAGTATTTT.

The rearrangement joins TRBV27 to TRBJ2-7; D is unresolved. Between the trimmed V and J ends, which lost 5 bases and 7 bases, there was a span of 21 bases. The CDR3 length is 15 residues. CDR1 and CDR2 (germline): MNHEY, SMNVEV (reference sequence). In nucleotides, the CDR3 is TGTGCCAGCAGTCCAATCGATTCCAAGAAGCTTGAGCAGTACTTC. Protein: CASSPIDSKKLEQYF.

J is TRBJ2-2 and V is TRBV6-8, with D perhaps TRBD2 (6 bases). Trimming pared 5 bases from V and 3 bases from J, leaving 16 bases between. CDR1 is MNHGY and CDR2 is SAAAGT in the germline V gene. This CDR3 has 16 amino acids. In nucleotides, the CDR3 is TGTGCCAGCAGTCCCGTATCTAGCGAGGACACCGGGGAGCTGTTTTTT. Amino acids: CASSPVSSEDTGELFF.

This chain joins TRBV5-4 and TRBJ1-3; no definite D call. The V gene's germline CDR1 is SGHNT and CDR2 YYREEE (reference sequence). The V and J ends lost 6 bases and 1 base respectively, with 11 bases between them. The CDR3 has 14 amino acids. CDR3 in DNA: TGTGCCAGCAAGGGCGCTCAATCTGGAAACACCATATATTTT. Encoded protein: CASKGAQSGNTIYF.